Following are 9 T cell receptor beta chains from one sample sequenced in a study of blood T cell repertoires in COVID-19. The protocol was immunoSEQ multiplex PCR, while the TCRdb copy is restricted to in-frame clones and leaves out a portion. The table lists 15,000 to 20,000 clones, 81% of them singletons. The sequenced sample was peripheral blood. All receptors come from a man aged 35-49 years with active or convalescent COVID-19.

The chain joins TRBV10-3 to TRBJ1-1; 8 nucleotides match TRBD1. Trimming at V came to 4 bases and at J to 1 base, leaving 11 bases not matched to a gene. This CDR3 has 17 amino acids. From germline, CDR1 is ENHRY and CDR2 SYGVKD. CDR3 DNA sequence: TGTGCCATCAGTGTGGCGACAGGGGAAGCCCCGAACACTGAAGCTTTCTTT. Encoded protein: CAISVATGEAPNTEAFF.

The chain joins TRBV10-3 to TRBJ1-5; 9 bases line up with TRBD1. Germline V lookup: CDR1 ENHRY, CDR2 SYGVKD. The CDR3 covers 17 residues. V shed 0 bases, J shed 5 bases, and the junction held 8 bases outside the gene matches. The CDR3 protein is CAISESLTGGGDQPQHF. CDR3 sequence (DNA): TGTGCCATCAGTGAGTCGCTGACAGGGGGAGGCGATCAGCCCCAGCATTTT.

The chain joins TRBV11-2 to TRBJ1-2; D not certain. V was pared by 0 bases and J by 4 bases, with 3 bases between. Per germline, CDR1 SGHAT and CDR2 FQNNGV. The CDR3 covers 12 residues. The CDR3 region is CASSLDGYGYTF. In DNA, the CDR3 is TGTGCCAGCAGCTTAGACGGCTATGGCTACACCTTC. The complete variable domain, with remaining parts taken from reference TRBV11-2 and TRBJ1-2, reads EAGVAQSPRYKIIEKRQSVAFWCNPISGHATLYWYQQILGQGPKLLIQFQNNGVVDDSQLPKDRFSAERLKGVDSTLKIQPAKLEDSAVYLCASSLDGYGYTFGSGTRLTVV.

The V and J genes are TRBV19 and TRBJ1-1; the D gene is possibly TRBD1 (6 bases). The CDR3 is made up of 15 amino acids. Germline lookup yields CDR1 LNHDA and CDR2 SQIVND (reference sequence). V gave up 4 bases and J gave up 5 bases, with 17 bases separating them. For the CDR3, the DNA is TGTGCCAGTAGTAAGCCGGGACAAGGCTTAACTGAAGCTTTCTTT. Protein sequence: CASSKPGQGLTEAFF.

In its sample, this clone was seen once. This chain links TRBV5-8 with TRBJ2-7; D is perhaps TRBD1 (6 bases). The CDR3 extends over 12 amino acids. Trimming cost V 1 base and J 9 bases, with 11 bases left between them. CDR1 is SGHTS, CDR2 YDEGEE, per germline. CDR3 sequence reads: CASSLTQGWQYF. CDR3 DNA sequence: TGTGCCAGCAGCTTGACTCAGGGGTGGCAGTACTTC.

The chain recombines TRBV25-1 with TRBJ1-5; D gene uncertain. The CDR3 spans 15 residues. V dropped 3 bases and J dropped 3 bases, with 12 bases sitting between them. Germline V gene lookup returns CDR1 MGHDK and CDR2 SYGVNS. The DNA for the CDR3 is TGTGCCAGCAGTGATTCACGACTCCCCAATCAGCCCCAGCATTTT. It yields the protein CASSDSRLPNQPQHF.

CDR3 nucleotide sequence: TGTGCCAGCAGTAACGACAGGGGCCGTGACACTGAAGCTTTCTTT. Translated: CASSNDRGRDTEAFF. This chain joins TRBV6-2 or TRBV6-3 and TRBJ1-1, with 8 bases lining up with TRBD1. Germline V gives CDR1 MNHEY, CDR2 SVGEGT. The V segment lost 5 bases and the J segment 3 bases; nucleotides outside the gene matches: 8. The CDR3 runs 15 residues.

The J gene is TRBJ1-1, the V gene TRBV2, with 10 bases matching TRBD1. The CDR3 spans 14 residues. After removal of 9 bases from V and 0 bases from J, the junction contained 4 bases not matched to a gene. Germline CDR1 and CDR2: SNHLY and FYNNEI. CDR3 coding DNA: TGTGCCAGTATGGGACAGGGGTTGAACACTGAAGCTTTCTTT. Its protein product is CASMGQGLNTEAFF.

The DNA of the CDR3 is TGTGCCAGCAGCTTAGCGACGGGACAGGGGAACACTGAAGCTTTCTTT. Protein sequence: CASSLATGQGNTEAFF. The J gene is TRBJ1-1, the V gene TRBV11-2; the match to TRBD1 covers 9 bases. The CDR3 loop spans 16 amino acids. V shed 1 base, J shed 1 base, and the junction held 4 bases outside the gene matches. In germline, CDR1 is SGHAT, CDR2 FQNNGV.